Shown below are 26 T cell receptor beta chains from a single sample sequenced in a study of T cell clonotyping in hematopoietic cell transplantation. Profiled with immunoSEQ multiplex PCR; TCRdb holds only in-frame clones, not every one. The table records roughly 30,000 clones, 85% to 95% of them present only once. Documented time point: recipient sample about 28 days before transplant, after cytoreduction. The sequencing used peripheral blood mononuclear cells, collected before stem cell transplant. These receptors were obtained from a man aged 50-60 years with acute myeloid leukemia. Some clones in this sample may be carry-over from other donors' samples.

The chain has TRBV11-2 and TRBJ1-2; TRBD1 matches 7 bases. CDR3 size: 14 residues. CDR1 and CDR2 (germline): SGHAT, FQNNGV. The J segment lost 6 bases and the V segment lost 6 bases, leaving 10 bases of the junction unmatched. Here the CDR3 reads CASSWDSIKHGYTF. The CDR3 DNA reads as TGTGCCAGCAGTTGGGACAGCATTAAGCATGGCTACACCTTC.

The genes are TRBV7-3 and TRBJ2-7; D not certain. CDR3 length: 13 residues. The germline V gene encodes CDR1 SGHTA and CDR2 FQGTGA. The germline V and J ends were trimmed by 5 bases and 0 bases, with 8 bases remaining between them. Here the CDR3 DNA reads TGTGCCAGCAGCCCAGGATACTCCTACGAGCAGTACTTC. Its protein is CASSPGYSYEQYF. Using reference TRBV7-3 and TRBJ2-7 for the parts outside the CDR3, the full variable domain is GAGVSQTPSNKVTEKGKYVELRCDPISGHTALYWYRQSLGQGPEFLIYFQGTGAADDSGLPNDRFFAVRPEGSVSTLKIQRTERGDSAVYLCASSPGYSYEQYFGPGTRLTVT.

The chain carries TRBV21-1 and TRBJ2-4; no check of the table's D call, TRBD2, against the DNA was made. TRBV21-1 is classified as a pseudogene. This CDR3 region has 18 residues. The CDR3 sequence is CASSKVLVSGGDKNIQYF. The CDR3 nucleotides are TGTGCCAGCAGCAAAGTGTTGGTCAGCGGAGGTGACAAAAACATTCAGTACTTC.

The CDR3 here is CASSQETSILRTQYF. The CDR3 DNA follows: TGTGCCAGCAGCCAAGAAACATCTATCTTGCGGACCCAGTACTTC. The V gene is TRBV14, the J gene TRBJ2-5; D remains ambiguous. Deletions cut 0 bases from V and 7 bases from J, with 15 bases between. This CDR3 region has 15 residues. Germline values: CDR1 SGHDN, CDR2 FVKESK.

The genes are TRBV7-9 and TRBJ2-7, with D tentatively TRBD1 (5 bases). Germline V gene data show CDR1 as SEHNR and CDR2 as FQNEAQ (reference sequence). The CDR3 consists of 16 residues. The ends were cut back, 5 bases at V and 0 bases at J, with 17 bases in the middle. The CDR3 nucleotides are TGTGCCAGCAGCCCCCCCGCGGCAGGGCCCTCCTACGAGCAGTACTTC. This codes for CASSPPAAGPSYEQYF.

This sequence joins TRBV28 and TRBJ2-5; 10 positions agree with TRBD1. The germline gives CDR1 MDHEN, CDR2 SYDVKM. After removal of 8 bases from V and 5 bases from J, the junction contained 8 bases not matched to a gene. The CDR3 is 14 residues long. The CDR3 region is CASEGDRGRETQYF. The CDR3 DNA sequence: TGTGCCAGCGAGGGGGACAGGGGAAGGGAGACCCAGTACTTC.

The CDR3 region is CASSIRGGTYNEQFF. In DNA, the CDR3 is TGCGCCAGCAGCATTCGGGGGGGGACCTACAATGAGCAGTTCTTC. This sequence joins TRBV5-1 and TRBJ2-1; 8 nucleotides line up with TRBD2. The CDR3 spans 15 residues. V was clipped by 4 bases and J by 2 bases; unmatched bases: 5. Germline values: CDR1 SGHRS, CDR2 YFSETQ.

CDR3 loop: CASSLIPPYQPQHF. CDR3 DNA: TGTGCCAGCAGCTTAATCCCACCCTATCAGCCCCAGCATTTT. The chain has TRBV7-2 and TRBJ1-5, with D uncertain. With 2 bases removed from V and 5 bases from J, the gap between germline ends came to 10 bases. The CDR3 contains 14 residues. The germline gives CDR1 SGHTA, CDR2 FQGNSA.

The J gene is TRBJ2-7, the V gene TRBV29-1, with unresolved D. V shed 5 bases and J shed 0 bases, with 8 bases lying between them. Germline V gene sequence: CDR1 SQVTM, CDR2 ANQGSEA. This CDR3 has 12 amino acids. The CDR3 DNA sequence: TGCAGCGTTACATTTAGCTCCTACGAGCAGTACTTC. Amino acids: CSVTFSSYEQYF.

The chain has TRBV7-2 and TRBJ2-2, with D possibly being TRBD1 (6 bases). The CDR3 length is 17 residues. V lost 1 base and J lost 4, with 16 bases in between. Germline CDR1 and CDR2: SGHTA and FQGNSA. The CDR3 DNA reads TGTGCCAGCAGCTTAGGCAAGGGAGAGGGGGTCACCGGGGAGCTGTTTTTT. This gives the protein CASSLGKGEGVTGELFF.

The chain couples TRBV30 to TRBJ2-3; D is possibly TRBD2 (6 bases). The length of the CDR3 is 14 residues. With 6 bases removed from V and 5 bases from J, the gap between germline ends came to 18 bases. CDR1 and CDR2 from the germline V gene are GTSNPN and SVGIG (reference sequence). The chain's CDR3 is CACSGSRGGDTQYF. The CDR3 bases are TGTGCCTGTTCTGGGTCCCGGGGAGGAGATACGCAGTATTTT.

The chain combines TRBV5-1 with TRBJ1-5, with D possibly matching TRBD1 (6 bases). Germline CDR1 is SGHRS and CDR2 is YFSETQ. Trimming removed 0 bases from V and 5 bases from J, with 12 bases in between. CDR3 length equals 15 residues. The CDR3 protein is CASSLAQGLDQPQHF. CDR3 bases: TGCGCCAGCAGCTTGGCGCAGGGGTTAGATCAGCCCCAGCATTTT.

The V and J genes are TRBV2 and TRBJ1-2; the D gene is possibly TRBD1 (6 bases). This CDR3 has 13 amino acids. V was cut by 6 bases and J by 2 bases, with 10 bases left in between. CDR1 is SNHLY and CDR2 is FYNNEI in the germline V gene. The CDR3 region has the DNA TGTGCCAGCAGCCGGGACATCAACTATGGCTACACCTTC. Translation gives CASSRDINYGYTF.

CDR3 nucleotide sequence: TGCGCCAGCAGCCATACTGGAGGGGACCCACCACTGAACACTGAAGCTTTCTTT. Translated, it gives CASSHTGGDPPLNTEAFF. The chain uses TRBV4-3 and TRBJ1-1; tentative D call: TRBD1 (5 bases). Per germline, CDR1 LGHNA and CDR2 YSLEER. This CDR3 has 18 amino acids. The ends were cut back, 3 bases at V and 0 bases at J, with 20 bases in the middle.

This clone has just one count. This chain uses TRBV28 with TRBJ1-5; TRBD1 might be the D (6 bases). This CDR3 has 14 amino acids. Trimming removed 6 bases from V and 3 bases from J, with 12 bases in between. The V gene's germline CDR1 is MDHEN and CDR2 SYDVKM. The CDR3 loop reads CASSTYRVNQPQHF. The CDR3 DNA reads as TGTGCCAGCAGCACGTACAGGGTCAATCAGCCCCAGCATTTT. Together with reference TRBV28 and TRBJ1-5, the CDR3 gives the full variable domain: DVKVTQSSRYLVKRTGEKVFLECVQDMDHENMFWYRQDPGLGLRLIYFSYDVKMKEKGDIPEGYSVSREKKERFSLILESASTNQTSMYLCASSTYRVNQPQHFGDGTRLSIL.

The DNA for the CDR3 is TGTGCCAGCAGCCCCCTTAACCGACCGAGTAACGGGCCCCAGCATTTT. Translating gives CASSPLNRPSNGPQHF. The chain combines TRBV7-6 with TRBJ1-5; D unresolved. Looked up from germline, CDR1 is SGHVS and CDR2 is FNYEAQ. The CDR3 contains 16 residues. Trimming left V 5 bases short and J 9 bases short, with 23 bases between.

V and J are TRBV7-9 and TRBJ1-1, with 11 bases that match TRBD1. CDR1 is SEHNR, CDR2 FQNEAQ, per germline (reference sequence). The CDR3 is 14 residues long. Germline trimming cut 6 bases from V and 5 bases from J; bases unmatched to any gene: 5. DNA for the CDR3: TGTGCCAGCAGGACCGGACAGGGGGCAACTGAAGCTTTCTTT. Its translation is CASRTGQGATEAFF.

The rearrangement joins TRBV28 to TRBJ2-3; possible D gene TRBD1, 7 bases. The V end was cut by 8 bases, the J end by 7 bases, with 22 bases between. Germline V gives CDR1 MDHEN, CDR2 SYDVKM. The CDR3 is made up of 15 amino acids. The CDR3 protein is CASRGTAGTLNTQYF. In DNA form, the CDR3 reads TGTGCCAGCCGGGGGACAGCCGGGACACTAAATACGCAGTATTTT.

About this clone itself: This sample includes further DNA sequences coding for the same CDR3. V usage is TRBV9 and J usage is TRBJ2-7; 8 bases align to TRBD1. CDR1 and CDR2 from the germline V gene are SGDLS and YYNGEE. V shed 4 bases and J 1 base; nucleotides not matched to a gene: 4. The CDR3 spans 14 residues. The CDR3, as DNA: TGTGCCAGCAGCCCCCGGGACAGGTCCTACGAGCAGTACTTC. This codes for CASSPRDRSYEQYF.

The J gene is TRBJ2-7, the V gene TRBV23-1; D remains unclear. TRBV23-1 is designated an ORF whose function remains uncertain. The CDR3 has 15 amino acids. The V end was cut by 4 bases, the J end by 1 base, with 14 bases between. DNA for the CDR3: TGCGCCAGCAGTCTACGGAAGATCGGATCCTACGAGCAGTACTTC. The encoded protein is CASSLRKIGSYEQYF.

The chain joins TRBV7-2 to TRBJ1-2, with D uncertain. CDR3 length: 12 amino acids. V was trimmed by 4 bases and J by 4 bases, leaving 7 bases between them. Germline CDR1 is SGHTA and CDR2 is FQGNSA. The CDR3 sequence: CASSYDGYGYTF. Here the CDR3 DNA reads TGTGCCAGCAGCTATGACGGCTATGGCTACACCTTC.

This rearrangement joins TRBV28 to TRBJ1-3; 8 nucleotides align to TRBD1. The CDR3 is 16 amino acids. With 7 bases clipped from V and 0 bases from J, the junction kept 8 bases outside the gene matches. Germline assignment: CDR1 MDHEN and CDR2 SYDVKM. CDR3 nucleotides: TGTGCCAGCACCGCGTCGGGACAGGACTCTGGAAACACCATATATTTT. This encodes CASTASGQDSGNTIYF.

This clone showed up just once. This rearrangement joins TRBV2 to TRBJ1-5, with TRBD1 matching 7 bases. This CDR3 is built from 13 residues. With 4 bases clipped from V and 9 bases from J, the junction kept 6 bases outside the gene matches. Germline lookup yields CDR1 SNHLY and CDR2 FYNNEI. The CDR3 reads CASSVDRARPQHF. DNA of the CDR3: TGTGCCAGCAGTGTTGACAGGGCACGGCCCCAGCATTTT.

This rearrangement joins TRBV27 to TRBJ2-7; TRBD1 agrees at 8 bases. This CDR3 comprises 13 residues. Germline CDR1 reads MNHEY; CDR2 reads SMNVEV (reference sequence). The V and J ends lost 5 bases and 5 bases, in that order; junction bases with no gene match: 5. Written as DNA, the CDR3 is TGTGCCAGCAGTCAAACAGGGGGACACGAGCAGTACTTC. Amino acids: CASSQTGGHEQYF.

The J gene is TRBJ2-7, the V gene TRBV7-2; D ambiguous. The CDR3 is made up of 13 amino acids. Germline CDR1 reads SGHTA; CDR2 reads FQGNSA. V shed 3 bases and J shed 6 bases, with 12 bases lying between them. As DNA, the CDR3 is TGTGCCAGCAGCTTGATTGAAAAGGGCGAGCAGTACTTC. Its translation: CASSLIEKGEQYF.

This clone turned up a few times. The rearrangement joins TRBV28 to TRBJ2-7; D is unresolved. The CDR3 runs to 16 residues. The V end lost 4 bases, the J end lost 2 bases, and 18 bases lay between the germline ends. In germline, CDR1 is MDHEN, CDR2 SYDVKM. CDR3 protein: CASSSRTRYDPYEQYF. CDR3 coding DNA: TGTGCCAGCAGTTCCCGCACACGCTATGACCCCTACGAGCAGTACTTC.